This T cell receptor (beta chain) was obtained from a study of shared clonotypes between healthy human individuals. The CDR3 is 13 amino acids. CDR1 is KGHSH and CDR2 is LQKENI in the germline V gene. V dropped 2 bases and J dropped 0 bases, with 3 bases sitting between them. Turning to this clone: This specimen includes other DNA sequences encoding the same CDR3.

The method was immunoSEQ multiplex PCR; TCRdb's version includes in-frame clones alone and lacks a portion of them. The table lists 980,000 or so clones, roughly 72% of them singletons, with about 1.5% in the top ten. This sequence originates from a man between 18 and 35 years old in good health. Sequencing was carried out using memory CD4+ T cells sorted from blood. Subset indicated: CD45RA-negative fraction. The chain links TRBV18 to TRBJ2-3; no clear D. The CDR3 region is CASSPASTDTQYF. The CDR3 DNA reads TGTGCCAGCTCACCAGCCAGCACAGATACGCAGTATTTT.